Below are 11 T cell receptor beta chains sequenced from a single sample in a study of blood T cells in healthy people across ages. Through a sample-barcoded 5' primer and a J-beta primer mix, a second PCR was run for roughly 7 to 11 cycles. Each CDR3 protein is one row after TCRdb ran MiXCR on the 5' RACE reads. The table has about a million distinct CDR3 sequences, roughly 43% seen once. The sample was blood. These receptors all stem from a man aged 30 to 39 in good health.

V is TRBV10-3 and J is TRBJ2-7; TRBD2 might be the D (5 bases). The CDR3 has 14 residues. Trimming left V 3 bases short and J 4 bases short, with 13 bases between. Germline V CDR1 and CDR2: ENHRY, SYGVKD. The CDR3 region is CAISDRGSGYEQYF. The CDR3 DNA reads as TGTGCCATCAGTGATCGAGGGAGCGGTTACGAGCAGTACTTC.

The chain links TRBV5-1 to TRBJ2-3; a possible D gene is TRBD1 (5 bases). CDR1 SGHRS and CDR2 YFSETQ come from the germline V gene. CDR3 length equals 13 residues. Trimming pared 4 bases from V and 4 bases from J, leaving 10 bases between. The CDR3 DNA reads TGCGCCAGCAGCCAGGGTACTTCAGATACGCAGTATTTT. It encodes CASSQGTSDTQYF.

The rearrangement uses TRBV5-5 and TRBJ1-2; tentatively, D is TRBD1 (6 bases). The V gene's germline CDR1 is SGHKS and CDR2 YYEKEE (reference sequence). The CDR3 runs to 17 residues. Trimming removed 1 base at V and 3 bases at J, with 19 bases between. The DNA of the CDR3 is TGTGCCAGCAGCTTGCGGGACACCCCCGGGGGGGACTATGGCTACACCTTC. Protein product: CASSLRDTPGGDYGYTF.

J is TRBJ2-7 and V is TRBV7-2; D is undetermined. V dropped 5 bases and J dropped 4 bases, with 6 bases sitting between them. CDR1 is SGHTA, CDR2 FQGNSA, per germline. The CDR3 has 11 residues. CDR3 coding DNA: TGTACCAGCAGCGATCCGTACGAGCAGTACTTC. Its protein product is CTSSDPYEQYF.

This rearrangement joins TRBV20-1 to TRBJ2-3, with 10 bases identical to TRBD1. CDR1 and CDR2 (germline): DFQATT, SNEGSKA (reference sequence). V shed 4 bases and J 4 bases; nucleotides not matched to a gene: 8. This CDR3 region has 15 residues. The CDR3 bases are TGCAGTGCTATTCCGGGACAGGGGACTGCAGATACGCAGTATTTT. Translating gives CSAIPGQGTADTQYF.

This clonotype was counted only a few times. The V gene is TRBV5-1, the J gene TRBJ2-1; 10 nucleotides align to TRBD1. The V gene's germline CDR1 is SGHRS and CDR2 YFSETQ. Trimming took 1 base from V and 5 from J; bases not matched to a gene: 6. The length of the CDR3 is 16 residues. The CDR3 is CASSLSPGQGHNEQFF. CDR3 sequence (DNA): TGCGCCAGCAGCTTGAGTCCGGGACAGGGGCACAATGAGCAGTTCTTC.

The count of this clonotype is one. The chain carries TRBV6-1 and TRBJ2-1; tentative D call: TRBD2 (6 bases). The CDR3 has 13 residues. CDR1 and CDR2 (germline): MNHNS, SASEGT. V was pared by 4 bases and J by 13 bases, with 17 bases between. The CDR3, as DNA: TGTGCCAGCAGTGCGGGGGAGTGGAAGACCCAGTTCTTC. It yields the protein CASSAGEWKTQFF.

The CDR3 region is CASSNGNVFTDTQYF. The DNA of the CDR3 is TGTGCCAGCAGCAACGGTAACGTTTTCACAGATACGCAGTATTTT. This sequence joins TRBV21-1 and TRBJ2-3. TRBV21-1 is annotated as a pseudogene. The CDR3 runs 15 residues.

This clonotype was picked up a small number of times. The chain couples TRBV3-1 to TRBJ2-5; TRBD2 agrees at 7 bases. The CDR3 covers 14 residues. V dropped 6 bases and J dropped 4; count of bases not matched to a gene: 8. Germline V lookup: CDR1 LGHDT, CDR2 YNNKEL (reference sequence). Written as DNA, the CDR3 is TGTGCCAGCAGACTCCGGGCTAGCGGAGAGACCCAGTACTTC. This codes for CASRLRASGETQYF.

This clonotype was counted ten times or more. The chain joins TRBV29-1 to TRBJ1-2; D is undetermined. Germline lookup yields CDR1 SQVTM and CDR2 ANQGSEA. This CDR3 is built from 11 residues. V was trimmed by 2 bases and J by 2 bases, leaving 3 bases between them. The CDR3 sequence: CSVELNYGYTF. DNA of the CDR3: TGCAGCGTTGAACTGAACTATGGCTACACCTTC.

For this clonotype: An end of the junction does not agree with germline; a read error may underlie this. The chain links TRBV7-9 to TRBJ2-7, with D possibly being TRBD2 (5 bases). In germline, CDR1 is SEHNR, CDR2 FQNEAQ (reference sequence). This CDR3 has 15 residues. CDR3 in DNA: TGTGTCAGCACCCTACAATCGGGGAGCTCCTACGAGCAGTACTTC. Protein sequence: CVSTLQSGSSYEQYF.